The 27 T cell receptor beta chains below all came from one sample that was sequenced in a study of Ad26.COV2.S vaccination and SARS-CoV-2 variants. Repertoires were generated with immunoSEQ multiplex PCR, while TCRdb's copy carries only in-frame clones and drops some. The table includes about 680,000 clones, approximately 88% detected once. As to treatment: roughly 18 received Ad26.COV2.S at low or high dose, single or two shots; 5 received placebo; per-sample allocation not given. Vaccine and placebo recipients were sampled on day 63 after the first injection. The sequences come from peripheral blood, collected in a trial of Ad26.COV2.S vaccine versus placebo. The source is a person between 18 and 65 years old who received the Ad26.COV2.S COVID-19 vaccine or a placebo.

The V call is TRBV5-6, the J call TRBJ1-1; possibly TRBD1 for D (5 bases). The V gene lost 4 bases and the J gene lost 0 bases, with 16 bases spanning the gap. CDR1 and CDR2 from the germline V gene are SGHDT and YYEEEE. This CDR3 has 16 residues. For the CDR3, the DNA is TGTGCCAGCAGCCTGGGGCATACAGTAATGAACACTGAAGCTTTCTTT. It codes for CASSLGHTVMNTEAFF.

The chain combines TRBV7-2 with TRBJ1-2; D unclear. The CDR3 is 15 amino acids. Germline CDR1 SGHTA, CDR2 FQGNSA. Between the trimmed V and J ends, which lost 1 base and 3 bases, there was a span of 12 bases. CDR3 protein: CASSLGEPMYYGYTF. The CDR3 DNA sequence: TGTGCCAGCAGCTTAGGTGAGCCAATGTACTATGGCTACACCTTC.

This clone appeared once. V gene TRBV6-5 combines with J gene TRBJ2-7; D ambiguous. Germline CDR1 is MNHEY and CDR2 is SVGAGI. V was cut by 4 bases and J by 9 bases, with 16 bases left in between. This CDR3 contains 13 residues. CDR3 in amino acids: CASSSAGGRGQYF. CDR3 nucleotides: TGTGCCAGCAGTTCCGCCGGCGGCCGAGGGCAGTACTTC.

The chain couples TRBV20-1 to TRBJ2-7; a possible D gene is TRBD2 (6 bases). Germline CDR1 DFQATT, CDR2 SNEGSKA (reference sequence). The CDR3 has 13 amino acids. The V end was cut by 3 bases, the J end by 6 bases, with 15 bases between. CDR3 coding DNA: TGCAGTGCTAGTCGGGGAGGTAAGGGCGAGCAGTACTTC. Translation gives CSASRGGKGEQYF.

The chain has TRBV7-9 and TRBJ1-2, with D possibly matching TRBD1 (5 bases). The CDR3 covers 16 residues. Between the trimmed V and J ends, which lost 0 bases and 4 bases, there was a span of 15 bases. Germline V gene lookup returns CDR1 SEHNR and CDR2 FQNEAQ (reference sequence). The CDR3 nucleotides are TGTGCCAGCAGCTTAGCGCTTGTCGAAAGGGGCTATGGCTACACCTTC. It translates to CASSLALVERGYGYTF.

This clone is a singleton in its sample. This chain links TRBV30 with TRBJ2-7, with D unclear. In germline, CDR1 is GTSNPN, CDR2 SVGIG (reference sequence). V lost 0 bases, J lost 4 bases, and 10 bases lay in between. This CDR3 comprises 13 residues. CDR3 sequence (DNA): TGTGCCTGGAGTGTACCTTCCGGGTACGAGCAGTACTTC. Translating it yields CAWSVPSGYEQYF.

CDR3 residues: CASTEYATGGGTGELFF. In DNA form, the CDR3 reads TGTGCCAGTACCGAGTACGCGACAGGGGGCGGGACCGGGGAGCTGTTTTTT. V gene TRBV19 combines with J gene TRBJ2-2; the match to TRBD1 covers 10 bases. This CDR3 comprises 17 residues. The V and J ends lost 7 bases and 5 bases, in that order; junction bases with no gene match: 13. Germline V gene lookup returns CDR1 LNHDA and CDR2 SQIVND (reference sequence). Full variable domain (rest looked up from reference TRBV19 and TRBJ2-2): DGGITQSPKYLFRKEGQNVTLSCEQNLNHDAMYWYRQDPGQGLRLIYYSQIVNDFQKGDIAEGYSVSREKKESFPLTVTSAQKNPTAFYLCASTEYATGGGTGELFFGEGSRLTVL.

The chain joins TRBV30 to TRBJ2-7, with a possible D match to TRBD1 (6 bases). Germline V gives CDR1 GTSNPN, CDR2 SVGIG (reference sequence). V lost 2 bases, J lost 6 bases, and 14 bases lay in between. The CDR3 spans 13 residues. The CDR3 spells CAWSHDRRPEQYF. The CDR3 DNA reads TGTGCCTGGAGTCACGACAGGCGACCCGAGCAGTACTTC.

This chain connects TRBV7-9 to TRBJ1-2, with TRBD1 as a possible D gene (5 bases). CDR3 size: 13 residues. The germline CDR1 and CDR2 sequences are SEHNR and FQNEAQ (reference sequence). The V end lost 5 bases, the J end lost 4 bases, and 11 bases lay between the germline ends. CDR3 nucleotide sequence: TGTGCCAGCAGCCTACAGGACCCCTATGGCTACACCTTC. Protein: CASSLQDPYGYTF.

The chain has TRBV9 and TRBJ2-1; 15 nucleotides line up with TRBD2. The length of the CDR3 is 15 residues. CDR1 is SGDLS and CDR2 is YYNGEE in the germline V gene. V trimming: 4 bases; J trimming: 9 bases; junction bases outside the gene matches: 5. The CDR3 nucleotides are TGTGCCAGCAGCAAAGGGACTAGCGGGGGGCGTGAGCAGTTCTTC. Translating it yields CASSKGTSGGREQFF.

Concerning this clone: Here the CDR3 omits its conserved ending phenylalanine or tryptophan, so a read error is the likely source. The DNA is left out, because the CDR3 cannot be placed on it with certainty; the CDR3 is given as TCRdb lists it. The V and J genes are TRBV30 and TRBJ1-3; the D call in the table, TRBD1, was not verified against the DNA. Counting both end residues, the CDR3 totals 13 amino acids. Germline-derived CDR1 and CDR2 are GTSNPN and SVGIG (reference sequence). The CDR3 is CAWSVSQGAPPKL.

This clone was observed a single time. The rearrangement links TRBV6-6 to TRBJ1-2; D ambiguous. Germline CDR1 and CDR2: MNHNY and SVGAGI (reference sequence). The CDR3 is 12 amino acids. Trimming pared 2 bases from V and 7 bases from J, leaving 8 bases between. CDR3 in DNA: TGTGCCAGCAGTTACGTACGCGGTGGCTACACCTTC. This gives the protein CASSYVRGGYTF.

This clone was counted once. The rearrangement joins TRBV7-9 to TRBJ2-7; D remains ambiguous. CDR3 size: 14 residues. The V and J ends lost 0 bases and 3 bases respectively, with 9 bases between them. Looked up from germline, CDR1 is SEHNR and CDR2 is FQNEAQ (reference sequence). The CDR3 bases are TGTGCCAGCAGCTTAGCGAGACGGAACTACGAGCAGTACTTC. Translated, it gives CASSLARRNYEQYF.

This chain joins TRBV30 and TRBJ1-2; a weak D match, TRBD1 (6 bases). The germline CDR1 and CDR2 sequences are GTSNPN and SVGIG (reference sequence). CDR3 length: 15 residues. The V end was cut by 0 bases, the J end by 3 bases, with 14 bases between. CDR3: CAWSVPRRGDYGYTF. CDR3 sequence (DNA): TGTGCCTGGAGTGTCCCCCGAAGGGGGGACTATGGCTACACCTTC.

This clone was recorded once. The chain is built from TRBV4-3 and TRBJ2-1; possibly TRBD1 for D (5 bases). V was shortened by 3 bases and J by 7 bases, with 10 bases between the two germline ends. The CDR3 runs to 13 residues. Per the germline V gene, CDR1 is LGHNA and CDR2 is YSLEER. The CDR3 DNA is TGCGCCAGCAGCCAGGGGCTCGGGAATGAGCAGTTCTTC. Its protein is CASSQGLGNEQFF.

This chain links TRBV6-2 or TRBV6-3 with TRBJ2-3, with D possibly TRBD2 on 6 matching bases. V was clipped by 0 bases and J by 2 bases, with 6 bases between them. Germline CDR1 MNHEY, CDR2 SVGEGT. The CDR3 has 14 amino acids. CDR3 protein: CASSYSGLTDTQYF. CDR3 nucleotide sequence: TGTGCCAGCAGTTACTCGGGACTCACAGATACGCAGTATTTT.

This clone was recorded once. The chain carries TRBV2 and TRBJ1-4; D gene uncertain. The CDR3 extends over 12 amino acids. CDR1 is SNHLY, CDR2 FYNNEI, per germline. Trimming pared 6 bases from V and 8 bases from J, leaving 10 bases between. The CDR3 here is CASRVGLEKLFF. Written as DNA, the CDR3 is TGTGCCAGCAGAGTGGGTCTAGAAAAACTGTTTTTT.

This chain joins TRBV19 and TRBJ2-6, with TRBD1 as a possible D gene (6 bases). There are 15 residues in the CDR3. The V end was cut by 4 bases, the J end by 8 bases, with 15 bases between. The germline gives CDR1 LNHDA, CDR2 SQIVND (reference sequence). The CDR3 bases are TGTGCCAGTAGTAGGGGACATGAAACCACCAACGTCCTGACTTTC. Its translation: CASSRGHETTNVLTF.

The chain couples TRBV19 to TRBJ1-4, with a weak D call TRBD1 (6 bases). CDR1 and CDR2 from the germline V gene are LNHDA and SQIVND (reference sequence). This CDR3 spans 13 amino acids. V lost 8 bases and J lost 6, with 13 bases in between. CDR3 in amino acids: CASSGQRDEKLFF. The CDR3 DNA reads TGTGCCAGTTCCGGACAGAGAGATGAAAAACTGTTTTTT.

The V gene is TRBV5-1, the J gene TRBJ2-2; no clear D. CDR1 SGHRS and CDR2 YFSETQ come from the germline V gene. This CDR3 is built from 13 residues. The V end lost 4 bases, the J end lost 6 bases, and 10 bases lay between the germline ends. The CDR3 spells CASSPLRSGELFF. The CDR3 DNA sequence: TGCGCCAGCAGCCCGTTAAGGTCCGGGGAGCTGTTTTTT. The whole variable domain, filled in from reference TRBV5-1 and TRBJ2-2, reads KAGVTQTPRYLIKTRGQQVTLSCSPISGHRSVSWYQQTPGQGLQFLFEYFSETQRNKGNFPGRFSGRQFSNSRSEMNVSTLELGDSALYLCASSPLRSGELFFGEGSRLTVL.

The J gene is TRBJ2-5, the V gene TRBV15; 8 bases line up with TRBD2. This CDR3 is 16 amino acids long. Per the germline V gene, CDR1 is LNHNV and CDR2 is YYDKDF (reference sequence). V was pared by 6 bases and J by 2 bases, with 11 bases of the junction left unmatched. DNA for the CDR3: TGTGCCACCAGTCCTTTAGCGGGGACGATACAAGAGACCCAGTACTTC. It is translated as CATSPLAGTIQETQYF.

V usage is TRBV6-4 and J usage is TRBJ1-1, with D tentatively TRBD1 (6 bases). Per the germline V gene, CDR1 is MRHNA and CDR2 is SNTAGT. V lost 6 bases and J 1 base, leaving 9 bases between the germline ends. CDR3 length: 13 amino acids. The CDR3 loop is CASRQGGNTEAFF. The DNA of the CDR3 is TGTGCCAGCAGACAAGGGGGGAACACTGAAGCTTTCTTT.

This clone has a single count. The V gene is TRBV7-2, the J gene TRBJ2-7; D possibly matches TRBD1 or TRBD2 (6 bases each). V was clipped by 4 bases and J by 7 bases, with 20 bases between them. Germline V gene data show CDR1 as SGHTA and CDR2 as FQGNSA. This CDR3 spans 15 amino acids. CDR3: CASSSFVWGAGEQYF. CDR3 nucleotide sequence: TGTGCCAGCAGCTCCTTTGTCTGGGGGGCGGGGGAGCAGTACTTC.

J is TRBJ1-5 and V is TRBV3-1 (or the pseudogene TRBV3-2); unclear D gene. CDR1 and CDR2 (germline): LGHDT, YNNKEL (reference sequence). Deletions cut 7 bases from V and 5 bases from J, with 18 bases between. This CDR3 comprises 15 residues. The CDR3 sequence is CASTGPRADYQPQHF. The CDR3, as DNA: TGTGCCAGCACCGGGCCGAGAGCGGACTATCAGCCCCAGCATTTT.

The CDR3 region has the DNA TGTGCCAGCAGTTTCTGGTGGCAGGGGGCCATGTCGGACACCGGGGAGCTGTTTTTT. The encoded protein is CASSFWWQGAMSDTGELFF. The chain has TRBV27 and TRBJ2-2, with 8 positions matching TRBD1. Germline V gene sequence: CDR1 MNHEY, CDR2 SMNVEV (reference sequence). The CDR3 length is 19 residues. The V gene end was trimmed by 3 bases and the J gene end by 3 bases; junction bases not matched to a gene: 15.

This clone was observed a single time. This chain joins TRBV4-2 and TRBJ2-3; 10 bases map to TRBD2. Germline-derived CDR1 and CDR2 are LGHNA and YNFKEQ. The CDR3 totals 17 residues. V lost 4 bases and J lost 0; bases outside the gene matches: 7. This chain's CDR3 is CASSPRGLALSTDTQYF. Here the CDR3 DNA reads TGTGCCAGCAGCCCCCGGGGACTAGCGCTAAGCACAGATACGCAGTATTTT.

The V call is TRBV30, the J call TRBJ1-2, with D maybe TRBD1 (6 bases). Germline CDR1 and CDR2: GTSNPN and SVGIG (reference sequence). This CDR3 has 12 amino acids. V lost 3 bases to trimming and J lost 6 bases, with 11 bases between them. CDR3 coding DNA: TGTGCCTGGAGGGGGGGGGCGGATGGCTACACCTTC. This gives the protein CAWRGGADGYTF.